This is a list of T cell receptor beta chains from one sample in a study of blood T cell repertoires in COVID-19. Assay used: immunoSEQ multiplex PCR; TCRdb lists only in-frame clones, some missing. The data contain some 200,000 clones, about 85% of them singletons. The material sequenced was peripheral blood. Source of these receptors: a man in his 60s with active or convalescent COVID-19. Each CDR3 is given with its conserved first and last residue. D genes are given only for firm matches. Expanded clones get a size class; other rows say once, few or many, or leave the size out.

>TRBJ2-7|.|TRBV27|.
CASSLWAGAYEQYF
TGTGCCAGCAGTTTGTGGGCAGGGGCCTACGAGCAGTACTTC
>TRBJ2-7|.|TRBV29-1|.
CSVEAGLYEQYF
TGCAGCGTTGAGGCAGGGTTGTACGAGCAGTACTTC
>TRBJ2-1|TRBD2|TRBV19|.
CASSISGTSGLNEQFF
TGTGCCAGTAGTATCTCCGGGACTAGCGGGCTGAATGAGCAGTTCTTC
>TRBJ1-6|.|TRBV20-1|once
CSASVQGGSPLHF
TGCAGTGCTAGTGTCCAGGGTGGTTCACCCCTCCACTTT
>TRBJ1-6|.|TRBV4-1|once
CASSLGFGSYNSPLHF
TGCGCCAGCAGCCTCGGGTTTGGCAGTTATAATTCACCCCTCCACTTT
>TRBJ2-7|TRBD1|TRBV4-2|few
CASSRGDRGEYEQYF
TGTGCCAGCAGCAGGGGGGACAGGGGGGAGTACGAGCAGTACTTC
>TRBJ1-2|TRBD1|TRBV5-1|.
CASSLMGDRGSYGYTF
TGCGCCAGCAGCCTGATGGGGGACAGGGGTTCCTATGGCTACACCTTC
>TRBJ1-5|.|TRBV19|.
CASRLQGPSNQPQHF
TGTGCCAGTAGATTACAGGGCCCAAGCAATCAGCCCCAGCATTTT
>TRBJ2-1|TRBD2|TRBV7-3|.
CASSSAGGPRNEQFF
TGTGCCAGCAGCTCAGCGGGGGGGCCGAGAAATGAGCAGTTCTTC
>TRBJ2-3|TRBD1|TRBV7-9|.
CASSHRQGTDTQYF
TGCGCCAGCAGCCACCGACAGGGTACAGATACGCAGTATTTT
>TRBJ2-4|TRBD2|TRBV3-1/TRBV3-2|.
CASSQGGRSFKNIQYF
TGTGCCAGCAGCCAGGGAGGGCGGTCATTCAAAAACATTCAGTACTTC
>TRBJ2-7|.|TRBV2|once
CASPRVSRRSYEQYF
TGTGCCAGCCCGCGGGTCAGTCGCAGGTCCTACGAGCAGTACTTC
>TRBJ1-2|.|TRBV19|.
CASSRTTNYGYTF
TGTGCCAGTAGTAGGACAACTAACTATGGCTACACCTTC
>TRBJ2-3|.|TRBV25-1|.
CASSVVGTDTQYF
TGTGCCAGCAGTGTAGTCGGCACAGATACGCAGTATTTT
>TRBJ2-5|TRBD2|TRBV4-1|.
CASSQVGGGGETQYF
TGCGCCAGCAGCCAAGTCGGCGGGGGTGGGGAGACCCAGTACTTC
>TRBJ1-2|.|TRBV25-1|.
CASSEPYSGYTF
TGTGCCAGCAGTGAACCCTATTCGGGCTACACCTTC
>TRBJ2-7|.|TRBV5-1|.
CASSPVSGWTYEQYF
TGCGCCAGCAGCCCGGTTTCGGGTTGGACCTACGAGCAGTACTTC
>TRBJ1-4|TRBD1|TRBV2|.
CASRRRGQTNEKLFF
TGTGCCAGTCGGCGGCGGGGACAGACTAATGAAAAACTGTTTTTT
>TRBJ1-4|.|TRBV4-1|.
CASSQELYSATNEKLFF
TGCGCCAGCAGCCAAGAATTATACAGTGCAACTAATGAAAAACTGTTTTTT
>TRBJ2-7|TRBD2|TRBV7-2|.
CASSLAPSGGYEQYF
TGTGCCAGCAGCTTAGCGCCTAGCGGGGGCTACGAGCAGTACTTC
>TRBJ1-4|TRBD1|TRBV5-5|.
CASSSTGGTNEKLFF
TGTGCCAGCAGCTCTACAGGGGGAACTAATGAAAAACTGTTTTTT
>TRBJ2-1|TRBD2|TRBV11-2|.
CASSLEIASGGYNEQFF
TGTGCCAGCAGCTTAGAGATCGCTAGCGGGGGATACAATGAGCAGTTCTTC
>TRBJ1-4|.|TRBV2|.
CASGRDITNEKLFF
TGTGCCAGCGGCCGGGACATAACTAATGAAAAACTGTTTTTT
>TRBJ2-7|.|TRBV18|.
CASSPSLESSYEQYF
TGTGCCAGCTCACCAAGCTTAGAGAGCTCCTACGAGCAGTACTTC
>TRBJ2-3|.|TRBV19|.
CASSILVAPSTDTQYF
TGTGCCAGTAGTATATTGGTAGCCCCTAGCACAGATACGCAGTATTTT
>TRBJ2-5|TRBD2|TRBV4-1|.
CASSWTSGGGETQYF
TGCGCCAGCAGCTGGACTAGCGGGGGGGGAGAGACCCAGTACTTC
>TRBJ1-1|.|TRBV21-1|.
CASSVQNTEAFF
TGTGCCAGCAGCGTACAGAACACTGAAGCTTTCTTT